This T cell receptor beta chain was captured in a study of blood T cell repertoires in COVID-19. Under the authors' procedure: Cell counts per sample came from amplifying reference gene primers. Measured with immunoSEQ multiplex PCR; TCRdb has only the in-frame clones, and not every one. For V, J and clone size, that table is used; D and trimming come from the DNA. The table has 450,000 to 500,000 clones, 70% to 90% seen once. The receptor comes from a woman in her sixties or seventies who had recovered from COVID-19. Sequencing was carried out using PBMCs or T cells enriched from blood (not recorded which).

Here the CDR3 DNA reads TGTGCCAGCAGTTTCCCAGGCACTGAAGCTTTCTTT. It translates to CASSFPGTEAFF. The chain carries TRBV12-3 or TRBV12-4 and TRBJ1-1; no reliable D call. Trimming took off 3 bases at V and 4 bases at J, with 6 bases between the two ends. The CDR3 covers 12 residues.